This entry lists 9 T cell receptor beta chains sequenced from one sample in a study of T cells in pancreatic ductal adenocarcinoma. Surgery without prior neoadjuvant therapy was the treatment of the selected pancreatic ductal adenocarcinoma patients. Produced via immunoSEQ multiplex PCR; TCRdb's table is partial and in-frame only. The table shows over 100,000 clones, with 90% to 95% occurring only once. Sequenced sample: PBMCs. The receptors stem from a human donor with pancreatic ductal adenocarcinoma.

This chain joins TRBV19 and TRBJ1-1; 12 nucleotides align to TRBD1. V shed 8 bases and J 3 bases; nucleotides not matched to a gene: 7. The germline V gene encodes CDR1 LNHDA and CDR2 SQIVND (reference sequence). The CDR3 spans 15 residues. The CDR3 region is CASLGQGARYTEAFF. Written as DNA, the CDR3 is TGTGCCAGTCTGGGACAGGGGGCAAGGTACACTGAAGCTTTCTTT.

This chain connects TRBV10-3 to TRBJ2-3, with TRBD2 identical over 7 bases. Germline values: CDR1 ENHRY, CDR2 SYGVKD. Losses at the gene ends were 8 bases for V and 6 bases for J; bases not matched to a gene: 8. This CDR3 spans 13 amino acids. The CDR3 protein is CAIGAGAGDTQYF. The CDR3 DNA is TGTGCCATCGGCGCGGGAGCTGGGGATACGCAGTATTTT.

The chain has TRBV4-2 and TRBJ1-4; D is uncertain. CDR3 length: 13 residues. Germline values: CDR1 LGHNA, CDR2 YNFKEQ. The germline V and J ends were trimmed by 4 bases and 8 bases, with 11 bases remaining between them. CDR3 nucleotides: TGTGCCAGCAGCCTCGGGCGGGAAGAAAAACTGTTTTTT. Protein sequence: CASSLGREEKLFF.

This chain uses TRBV5-1 with TRBJ1-1; D perhaps matches TRBD1 (5 bases). The germline gives CDR1 SGHRS, CDR2 YFSETQ. Trimming took off 1 base at V and 5 bases at J, with 9 bases between the two ends. The CDR3 is 13 residues long. CDR3 DNA: TGCGCCAGCAGCTTGTCGGGGGAAACTGAAGCTTTCTTT. Translating gives CASSLSGETEAFF.

Concerning this clone: Other DNA sequences in the same sample also yield this CDR3. J is TRBJ2-5 and V is TRBV5-4, with D perhaps matching TRBD2 (6 bases). The CDR3 is 13 residues long. V was pared by 2 bases and J by 5 bases, with 10 bases between. Germline V gene sequence: CDR1 SGHNT, CDR2 YYREEE (reference sequence). The CDR3 coding sequence is TGTGCCAGCAGCTTACGTGGGGGGGAGACCCAGTACTTC. Amino acids: CASSLRGGETQYF.

The V and J genes are TRBV19 and TRBJ2-3; TRBD2 aligns across 7 bases. Germline trimming cut 9 bases from V and 4 bases from J; bases unmatched to any gene: 4. The length of the CDR3 is 12 residues. Germline V CDR1 and CDR2: LNHDA, SQIVND (reference sequence). As DNA, the CDR3 is TGTGCCAGACCACGGGAGGCAGATACGCAGTATTTT. Residues: CARPREADTQYF.

The chain is built from TRBV6-5 and TRBJ2-5; D uncertain. CDR3 length equals 14 residues. CDR1 MNHEY and CDR2 SVGAGI come from the germline V gene. V shed 3 bases and J shed 0 bases, with 8 bases lying between them. The CDR3 DNA reads TGTGCCAGCAGTTATTCTCAGTACCAAGAGACCCAGTACTTC. Translation: CASSYSQYQETQYF.

The chain joins TRBV9 to TRBJ2-5, with 12 bases matching TRBD2. V gave up 3 bases and J gave up 1 base; unmatched junction bases: 4. Germline assignment: CDR1 SGDLS and CDR2 YYNGEE. The CDR3 covers 16 residues. CDR3 loop: CASSDGLAGFQETQYF. In nucleotides, the CDR3 is TGTGCCAGCAGCGACGGACTAGCGGGGTTCCAAGAGACCCAGTACTTC.

The chain uses TRBV4-1 and TRBJ2-1, with 9 bases aligning to TRBD2. CDR3 size: 16 residues. With V trimmed by 1 base and J by 6 bases, 7 bases remained unmatched. Germline CDR1 is MGHRA and CDR2 is YSYEKL. CDR3 sequence reads: CASSQVLRGGVNEQFF. Here the CDR3 DNA reads TGCGCCAGCAGCCAAGTCTTGCGGGGGGGGGTCAATGAGCAGTTCTTC.